The rows below give T cell receptor beta chains drawn from one sample of a study of shared clonotypes between healthy human individuals. This table comes from immunoSEQ multiplex PCR, and its TCRdb copy is limited to in-frame clones, with some not included. Counted here are approximately 1,500,000 clones, approximately 98% occurring once; the ten biggest clones make up around 0.47%. Sequencing was performed on naive CD4+ T cells sorted from blood. The receptors were gathered from a young man in good health. The conserved cysteine and the conserved F or W are not part of the CDR3 here. Each record gives: J gene, V gene, D gene, CDR3 protein. D genes are given only for firm matches.

j_call: TRBJ2-5
v_call: TRBV5-1
d_call: TRBD2
cdr3_aa: ASGSGLAGGSETQY

j_call: TRBJ2-7
v_call: TRBV27
d_call: NA
cdr3_aa: ASSTVPYEQY

j_call: TRBJ2-1
v_call: TRBV10-3
d_call: TRBD2
cdr3_aa: AISESGGRASNEQF

j_call: TRBJ1-1
v_call: TRBV14
d_call: TRBD1
cdr3_aa: ASSLRTGLNTEAF

j_call: TRBJ2-1
v_call: TRBV2
d_call: NA
cdr3_aa: ASSGLYNEQF

j_call: TRBJ1-2
v_call: TRBV6-4
d_call: NA
cdr3_aa: ASSDSWQLYGYT

j_call: TRBJ1-2
v_call: TRBV7-8
d_call: TRBD1
cdr3_aa: ASSLAGGQGEANYGYT

j_call: TRBJ2-7
v_call: TRBV7-9
d_call: NA
cdr3_aa: ASSLSSDTYEQY

j_call: TRBJ1-1
v_call: TRBV29-1
d_call: NA
cdr3_aa: SVEVGKGRNTEAF

j_call: TRBJ2-3
v_call: TRBV5-6
d_call: NA
cdr3_aa: ASSLAILSIRSTQY

j_call: TRBJ2-3
v_call: TRBV5-4
d_call: TRBD2
cdr3_aa: ASSLTREITDTQY

j_call: TRBJ1-1
v_call: TRBV2
d_call: TRBD1
cdr3_aa: ASSTGGTAF

j_call: TRBJ2-5
v_call: TRBV5-1
d_call: NA
cdr3_aa: ASSLARSRGETQY

j_call: TRBJ2-7
v_call: TRBV4-1
d_call: NA
cdr3_aa: ASSQDRQTYYEQY

j_call: TRBJ2-7
v_call: TRBV9
d_call: TRBD2
cdr3_aa: ASSVGPSTSGYEQY

j_call: TRBJ2-2
v_call: TRBV5-4
d_call: NA
cdr3_aa: ASSSQGGNTGELF

j_call: TRBJ2-7
v_call: TRBV5-5
d_call: TRBD2
cdr3_aa: ASSFDGGTIYEQY

j_call: TRBJ2-5
v_call: TRBV6-5
d_call: NA
cdr3_aa: ASSYSPSPGVTQY

j_call: TRBJ2-7
v_call: TRBV5-1
d_call: TRBD2
cdr3_aa: ASSSGLAGVNEQY

j_call: TRBJ2-7
v_call: TRBV5-4
d_call: TRBD2
cdr3_aa: ASSLPTSALSYEQY

j_call: TRBJ1-4
v_call: TRBV18
d_call: TRBD1
cdr3_aa: ASSPLTTGSFGEKLF

j_call: TRBJ1-4
v_call: TRBV7-9
d_call: NA
cdr3_aa: ASSLAGKINEKLF

j_call: TRBJ2-7
v_call: TRBV28
d_call: TRBD2
cdr3_aa: ASRTLAGGPGEQY

j_call: TRBJ2-7
v_call: TRBV5-1
d_call: NA
cdr3_aa: ASSLGGAPSYEQY

j_call: TRBJ2-1
v_call: TRBV7-2
d_call: NA
cdr3_aa: ASSLWARTNEQF

j_call: TRBJ2-7
v_call: TRBV29-1
d_call: NA
cdr3_aa: SVNTGRDEQY

j_call: TRBJ2-7
v_call: TRBV7-2
d_call: NA
cdr3_aa: ASSLVGGISRYEQY